The 25 T cell receptor beta chains reported below all come from one sample, sequenced in a study of blood T cell repertoires in COVID-19. Using immunoSEQ multiplex PCR, the repertoire was profiled, and TCRdb retains in-frame clones only, with some absent. Of about 270,000 clones in the sample, roughly 90% were seen once. The sample was PBMCs or T cells enriched from blood (not recorded which). All receptors come from a man between 40 and 49 years old who had been exposed to COVID-19.

The chain carries TRBV11-2 and TRBJ2-1, with TRBD1 as a possible D gene (5 bases). This CDR3 is built from 14 residues. Germline V gives CDR1 SGHAT, CDR2 FQNNGV. V lost 3 bases, J lost 10 bases, and 16 bases lay in between. In DNA, the CDR3 is TGTGCCAGCAGCTTGGAACTTGGGGCCTGGGAGCAGTTCTTC. Protein sequence: CASSLELGAWEQFF.

This chain links TRBV18 with TRBJ1-1; possible D gene TRBD1, 5 bases. Trimming left V 0 bases short and J 3 bases short, with 14 bases between. This CDR3 contains 16 residues. CDR1 and CDR2 from the germline V gene are KGHSH and LQKENI. The CDR3 DNA follows: TGTGCCAGCTCACCACCGGGCAAGGGGCCTTACACTGAAGCTTTCTTT. Translated: CASSPPGKGPYTEAFF. The whole variable domain, filled in from reference TRBV18 and TRBJ1-1, reads NAGVMQNPRHLVRRRGQEARLRCSPMKGHSHVYWYRQLPEEGLKFMVYLQKENIIDESGMPKERFSAEFPKEGPSILRIQQVVRGDSAAYFCASSPPGKGPYTEAFFGQGTRLTVV.

The chain links TRBV6-5 to TRBJ2-7; TRBD2 matches 7 bases. The V gene end was trimmed by 0 bases and the J gene end by 4 bases; junction bases not matched to a gene: 6. The germline V gene has CDR1 MNHEY and CDR2 SVGAGI. The CDR3 runs to 15 residues. The CDR3 sequence: CASSYSMDGGYEQYF. The CDR3 region has the DNA TGTGCCAGCAGTTACTCGATGGACGGGGGGTACGAGCAGTACTTC.

V usage is TRBV7-2 and J usage is TRBJ2-5; perhaps TRBD2 as D (6 bases). This CDR3 contains 15 residues. With 5 bases removed from V and 4 bases from J, the gap between germline ends came to 17 bases. CDR1 SGHTA and CDR2 FQGNSA come from the germline V gene. CDR3 residues: CASSPRRAGTETQYF. The DNA for the CDR3 is TGTGCCAGCAGCCCGCGGAGGGCAGGGACAGAGACCCAGTACTTC.

This chain connects TRBV14 to TRBJ1-1; a possible D gene is TRBD1 (5 bases). Germline V CDR1 and CDR2: SGHDN, FVKESK. Trimming took off 0 bases at V and 11 bases at J, with 13 bases between the two ends. The CDR3 spans 13 residues. The DNA for the CDR3 is TGTGCCAGCAGCCAAGATCTGCGGGGGGGGGCTTTCTTT. This sequence encodes CASSQDLRGGAFF.

This chain joins TRBV6-2 or TRBV6-3 and TRBJ2-7, with unresolved D. Germline CDR1 and CDR2: MNHEY and SVGEGT. V was pared by 6 bases and J by 6 bases, with 12 bases between. The CDR3 has 12 amino acids. In DNA, the CDR3 is TGTGCCAGCAGCCAAGACACCTTCGAGCAGTACTTC. Its translation is CASSQDTFEQYF.

The chain is built from TRBV4-3 and TRBJ1-1; TRBD1 is a possible D gene (5 bases). From germline, CDR1 is LGHNA and CDR2 YSLEER. This CDR3 is 15 amino acids long. Trimming removed 0 bases from V and 5 bases from J, with 13 bases in between. CDR3 nucleotides: TGCGCCAGCAGCCAAGATAGGAGGGGAATAACTGAAGCTTTCTTT. Its protein is CASSQDRRGITEAFF.

The J gene is TRBJ1-5, the V gene TRBV9; the D is unclear. Trimming left V 3 bases short and J 10 bases short, with 14 bases between. The CDR3 consists of 13 residues. Germline lookup yields CDR1 SGDLS and CDR2 YYNGEE. The CDR3 DNA reads TGTGCCAGCAGCGAGGCCCCCAGCGGACCCCAGCATTTT. It encodes CASSEAPSGPQHF.

The CDR3 reads CASSQASGGGSDTQYF. The CDR3 DNA reads TGCGCCAGCAGCCAAGCTAGCGGGGGGGGCTCAGATACGCAGTATTTT. V gene TRBV5-1 combines with J gene TRBJ2-3; 12 nucleotides line up with TRBD2. V dropped 4 bases and J dropped 4; count of bases not matched to a gene: 7. Germline-derived CDR1 and CDR2 are SGHRS and YFSETQ. CDR3 length: 16 residues.

This chain connects TRBV28 to TRBJ2-2, with TRBD1 matching over 11 bases. The CDR3 sequence is 15 residues long. The V gene's germline CDR1 is MDHEN and CDR2 SYDVKM. V trimming: 6 bases; J trimming: 7 bases; junction bases outside the gene matches: 7. The CDR3, as DNA: TGTGCCAGCAGGGGACAGGGGGTTGCGGGCGGGGAGCTGTTTTTT. It translates to CASRGQGVAGGELFF.

In nucleotides, the CDR3 is TGTGCCAGCAGTGAAGCTCTAGCGGGAGGTTTTGGGCAGTTCTTC. Translated, it gives CASSEALAGGFGQFF. The chain has TRBV6-1 and TRBJ2-1; 11 nucleotides match TRBD2. CDR1 and CDR2 from the germline V gene are MNHNS and SASEGT. Trimming removed 0 bases from V and 12 bases from J; junction bases left unmatched: 7. CDR3 length: 15 residues.

The sample holds one count of this clone. The V and J genes are TRBV10-3 and TRBJ1-2; TRBD1 aligns across 10 bases. V was clipped by 8 bases and J by 0 bases; unmatched bases: 9. This CDR3 has 16 amino acids. Germline V gene lookup returns CDR1 ENHRY and CDR2 SYGVKD. CDR3: CAIGGQGIGTNYGYTF. Here the CDR3 DNA reads TGTGCCATCGGGGGACAGGGGATAGGGACTAACTATGGCTACACCTTC.

This chain connects TRBV5-4 to TRBJ2-6, with no clear D. Trimming cost V 9 bases and J 3 bases, with 7 bases left between them. Germline V gene lookup returns CDR1 SGHNT and CDR2 YYREEE (reference sequence). This CDR3 region has 12 residues. The CDR3 DNA sequence: TGTGCCACCCCAGGTGGGGCCAACGTCCTGACTTTC. This translates into CATPGGANVLTF.

The V gene is TRBV9, the J gene TRBJ2-5; 11 bases map to TRBD2. Per the germline V gene, CDR1 is SGDLS and CDR2 is YYNGEE. Trimming at V came to 2 bases and at J to 4 bases, leaving 1 base not matched to a gene. The CDR3 has 14 amino acids. In DNA form, the CDR3 reads TGTGCCAGCAGCGTTGGGACTAGCGGAGAGACCCAGTACTTC. Protein: CASSVGTSGETQYF.

This clone was observed a handful of times. The chain combines TRBV27 with TRBJ2-7, with D perhaps matching TRBD2 (7 bases). V lost 3 bases and J 5 bases, leaving 26 bases between the germline ends. The CDR3 spans 18 residues. CDR1 is MNHEY, CDR2 SMNVEV, per germline (reference sequence). CDR3 DNA: TGTGCCAGCAGTTTGAGGGGGGGACCGGGACTACTCCTTCACGAGCAGTACTTC. Protein sequence: CASSLRGGPGLLLHEQYF.

V is TRBV29-1 and J is TRBJ1-1; D unclear. Trimming pared 5 bases from V and 1 base from J, leaving 14 bases between. Germline V CDR1 and CDR2: SQVTM, ANQGSEA. This CDR3 has 14 amino acids. For the CDR3, the DNA is TGCAGCGTTATACCAGGTGTAGGGAACACTGAAGCTTTCTTT. Its translation: CSVIPGVGNTEAFF.

The CDR3: CASSWGTGEGYEQYF. CDR3 DNA sequence: TGCGCCAGCAGCTGGGGGACAGGGGAAGGCTACGAGCAGTACTTC. The chain combines TRBV5-1 with TRBJ2-7, with 10 nucleotides matching TRBD1. This CDR3 is built from 15 residues. Germline trimming cut 3 bases from V and 3 bases from J; bases unmatched to any gene: 6. CDR1 and CDR2 from the germline V gene are SGHRS and YFSETQ.

V gene TRBV11-2 combines with J gene TRBJ2-1; D not certain. Germline V lookup: CDR1 SGHAT, CDR2 FQNNGV. V was shortened by 2 bases and J by 8 bases, with 7 bases between the two germline ends. This CDR3 region has 12 residues. In DNA, the CDR3 is TGTGCCAGCAGCTTAAATCCAGATGAGCAGTTCTTC. Amino acids: CASSLNPDEQFF. The complete variable domain, with remaining parts taken from reference TRBV11-2 and TRBJ2-1, reads EAGVAQSPRYKIIEKRQSVAFWCNPISGHATLYWYQQILGQGPKLLIQFQNNGVVDDSQLPKDRFSAERLKGVDSTLKIQPAKLEDSAVYLCASSLNPDEQFFGPGTRLTVL.

This clone was counted a few times. This sequence joins TRBV10-3 and TRBJ1-3; D is unresolved. This CDR3 is built from 15 residues. The V end was cut by 0 bases, the J end by 0 bases, with 6 bases between. Per the germline V gene, CDR1 is ENHRY and CDR2 is SYGVKD. The CDR3 sequence is CAISESGSSGNTIYF. The CDR3 DNA sequence: TGTGCCATCAGTGAGTCGGGGAGCTCTGGAAACACCATATATTTT.

This chain joins TRBV7-3 and TRBJ2-1; 11 bases agree with TRBD1. CDR1 is SGHTA, CDR2 FQGTGA, per germline. This CDR3 is built from 16 residues. Trimming removed 0 bases from V and 6 bases from J; junction bases left unmatched: 4. CDR3 protein: CASSLTVGTGGNEQFF. The CDR3 coding sequence is TGTGCCAGCAGCTTAACGGTGGGGACAGGGGGCAATGAGCAGTTCTTC.

The table lists this clone with a count of one. The chain links TRBV15 to TRBJ1-1, with D maybe TRBD1 (6 bases). Germline V gives CDR1 LNHNV, CDR2 YYDKDF (reference sequence). This CDR3 is 20 amino acids long. The V gene lost 5 bases and the J gene lost 0 bases, with 28 bases spanning the gap. The CDR3 reads CATSPRGGGRVRGVNTEAFF. DNA for the CDR3: TGTGCCACCAGCCCTAGAGGCGGGGGGCGCGTTCGGGGGGTGAACACTGAAGCTTTCTTT.

The gene calls are TRBV3-1 (or the pseudogene TRBV3-2) and TRBJ1-1; D is possibly TRBD1 (5 bases). CDR3 length equals 14 residues. CDR1 is LGHDT and CDR2 is YNNKEL in the germline V gene (reference sequence). V gave up 5 bases and J gave up 6 bases, with 16 bases separating them. The CDR3 loop reads CASSTGGLRAEAFF. In DNA, the CDR3 is TGTGCCAGCAGCACGGGGGGACTTAGGGCTGAAGCTTTCTTT.

In this sample, this clone turned up once. The V call is TRBV6-5, the J call TRBJ1-2; maybe TRBD1 (6 bases). CDR3 length: 15 amino acids. The V end lost 5 bases, the J end lost 0 bases, and 13 bases lay between the germline ends. Per germline, CDR1 MNHEY and CDR2 SVGAGI. The CDR3: CASSPRGQSNYGYTF. The DNA for the CDR3 is TGTGCCAGCAGTCCACGGGGACAATCTAACTATGGCTACACCTTC.

The chain carries TRBV7-2 and TRBJ2-6; D unclear. CDR1 SGHTA and CDR2 FQGNSA come from the germline V gene. This CDR3 region has 14 residues. Trimming shortened V by 2 bases and J by 2 bases, and 4 bases separated the two germline ends. The CDR3 nucleotides are TGTGCCAGCAGCTTAACAACTGGGGCCAACGTCCTGACTTTC. This codes for CASSLTTGANVLTF.

J is TRBJ2-3 and V is TRBV5-6; 7 bases agree with TRBD1. Germline CDR1 is SGHDT and CDR2 is YYEEEE. This CDR3 has 12 amino acids. Trimming took 4 bases from V and 14 from J; bases not matched to a gene: 10. The CDR3 coding sequence is TGTGCCAGCAGCCTCGGACAGGCAAACGGGTATTTT. Translating it yields CASSLGQANGYF.